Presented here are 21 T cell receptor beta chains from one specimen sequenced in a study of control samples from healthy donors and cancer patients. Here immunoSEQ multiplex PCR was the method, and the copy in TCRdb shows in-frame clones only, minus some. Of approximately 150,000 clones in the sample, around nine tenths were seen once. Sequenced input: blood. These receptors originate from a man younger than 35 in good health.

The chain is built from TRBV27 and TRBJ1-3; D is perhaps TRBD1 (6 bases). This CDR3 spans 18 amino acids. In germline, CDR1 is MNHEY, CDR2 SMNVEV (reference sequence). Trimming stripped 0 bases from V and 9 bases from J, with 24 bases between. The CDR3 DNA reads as TGTGCCAGCAGTTTATCCACGCCGATGACAGGTACCTACGGCACCATATATTTT. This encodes CASSLSTPMTGTYGTIYF.

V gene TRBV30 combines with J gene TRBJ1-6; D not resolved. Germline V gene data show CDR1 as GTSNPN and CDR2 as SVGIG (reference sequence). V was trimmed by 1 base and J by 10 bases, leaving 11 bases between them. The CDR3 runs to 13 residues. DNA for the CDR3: TGTGCCTGGAGTGGCAGGTCAGGCTCACCCCTCCACTTT. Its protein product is CAWSGRSGSPLHF.

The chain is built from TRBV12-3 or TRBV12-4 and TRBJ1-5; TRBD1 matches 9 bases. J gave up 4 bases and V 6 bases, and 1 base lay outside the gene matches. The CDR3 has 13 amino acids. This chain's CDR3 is CASSGQGNQPQHF. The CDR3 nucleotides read TGTGCCAGCAGCGGACAGGGGAATCAGCCCCAGCATTTT.

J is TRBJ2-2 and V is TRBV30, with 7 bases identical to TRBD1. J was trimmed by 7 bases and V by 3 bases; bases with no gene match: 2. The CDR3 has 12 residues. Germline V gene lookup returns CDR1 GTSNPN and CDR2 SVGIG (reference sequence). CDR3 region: CAWSRGYGELFF. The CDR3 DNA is TGTGCCTGGAGCAGGGGGTACGGGGAGCTGTTTTTT.

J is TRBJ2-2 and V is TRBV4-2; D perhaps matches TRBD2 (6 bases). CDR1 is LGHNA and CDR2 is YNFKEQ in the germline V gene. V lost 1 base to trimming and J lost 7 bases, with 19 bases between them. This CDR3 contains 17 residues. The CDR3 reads CASSQVERGSKDGELFF. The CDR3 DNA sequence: TGTGCCAGCAGCCAAGTGGAACGGGGGTCTAAAGACGGGGAGCTGTTTTTT.

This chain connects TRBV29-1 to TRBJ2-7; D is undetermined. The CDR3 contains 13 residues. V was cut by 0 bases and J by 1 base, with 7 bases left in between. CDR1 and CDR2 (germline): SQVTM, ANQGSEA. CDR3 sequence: CSVEDLRSYEQYF. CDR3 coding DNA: TGCAGCGTTGAAGACCTTAGATCCTACGAGCAGTACTTC.

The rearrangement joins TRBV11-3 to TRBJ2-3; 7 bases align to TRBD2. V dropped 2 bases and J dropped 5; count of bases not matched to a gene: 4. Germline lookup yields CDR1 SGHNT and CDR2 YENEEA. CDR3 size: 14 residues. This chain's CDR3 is CASSLLGGGDTQYF. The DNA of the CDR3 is TGTGCCAGCAGCTTATTGGGGGGGGGAGATACGCAGTATTTT.

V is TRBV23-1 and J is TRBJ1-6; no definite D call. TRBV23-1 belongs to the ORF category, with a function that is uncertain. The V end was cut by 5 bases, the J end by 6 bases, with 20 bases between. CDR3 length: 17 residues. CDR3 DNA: TGCGCCAGCAGTTTGAAGACGCTGGTCATATCTAATTCACCCCTCCACTTT. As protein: CASSLKTLVISNSPLHF.

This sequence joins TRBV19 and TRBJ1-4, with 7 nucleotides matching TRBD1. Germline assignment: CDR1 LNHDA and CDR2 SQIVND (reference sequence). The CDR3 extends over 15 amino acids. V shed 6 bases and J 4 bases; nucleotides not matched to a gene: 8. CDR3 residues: CASREDRRFNEKLFF. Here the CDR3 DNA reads TGTGCCAGTAGGGAGGACAGGCGGTTTAATGAAAAACTGTTTTTT.

The CDR3 reads CASSVGELSSSYEQYF. Written as DNA, the CDR3 is TGTGCCAGCAGCGTAGGGGAGTTAAGTTCTTCCTACGAGCAGTACTTC. V usage is TRBV9 and J usage is TRBJ2-7, with D perhaps matching TRBD2 (5 bases). CDR1 is SGDLS and CDR2 is YYNGEE in the germline V gene. The V gene lost 0 bases and the J gene lost 1 base, with 14 bases spanning the gap. The CDR3 is 16 residues long.

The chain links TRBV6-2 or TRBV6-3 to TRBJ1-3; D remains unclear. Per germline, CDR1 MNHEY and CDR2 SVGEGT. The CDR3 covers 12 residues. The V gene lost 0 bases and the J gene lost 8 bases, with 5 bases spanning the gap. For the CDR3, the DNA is TGTGCCAGCAGTTACTCGAAGGACACCATATATTTT. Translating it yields CASSYSKDTIYF.

The CDR3, as DNA: TGTGCCAGCATGAGGTACAATCAGCCCCAGCATTTT. This gives the protein CASMRYNQPQHF. The J gene is TRBJ1-5, the V gene TRBV6-5; D gene ambiguous. The V end lost 7 bases, the J end lost 3 bases, and 7 bases lay between the germline ends. The CDR3 runs to 12 residues. The V gene's germline CDR1 is MNHEY and CDR2 SVGAGI.

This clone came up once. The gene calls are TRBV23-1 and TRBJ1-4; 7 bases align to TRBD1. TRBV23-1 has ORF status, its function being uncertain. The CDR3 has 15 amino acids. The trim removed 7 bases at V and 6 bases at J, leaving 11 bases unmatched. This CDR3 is CASIPRDQGDEKLFF. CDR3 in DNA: TGCGCCAGCATACCCAGGGACCAGGGGGATGAAAAACTGTTTTTT.

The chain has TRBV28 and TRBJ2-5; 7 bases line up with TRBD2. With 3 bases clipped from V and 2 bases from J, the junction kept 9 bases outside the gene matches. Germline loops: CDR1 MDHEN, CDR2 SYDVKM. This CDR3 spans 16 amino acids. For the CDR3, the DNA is TGTGCCAGCAGTTTCCATGGGGGGGGGAGACAAGAGACCCAGTACTTC. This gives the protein CASSFHGGGRQETQYF.

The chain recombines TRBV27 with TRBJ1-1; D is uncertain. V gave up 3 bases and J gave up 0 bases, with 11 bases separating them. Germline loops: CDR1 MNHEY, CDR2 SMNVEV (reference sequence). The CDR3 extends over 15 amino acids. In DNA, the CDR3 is TGTGCCAGCAGTTTTGTTGCGGGGTTGAACACTGAAGCTTTCTTT. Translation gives CASSFVAGLNTEAFF.

CDR3 sequence: CASSLQGRGTDTQYF. CDR3 DNA sequence: TGTGCCAGCAGCTTACAGGGACGGGGCACAGATACGCAGTATTTT. The chain recombines TRBV11-3 with TRBJ2-3; the D gene could be TRBD1 or TRBD2 (5 bases each). V lost 2 bases and J lost 1, with 10 bases in between. Germline CDR1 is SGHNT and CDR2 is YENEEA. The CDR3 runs to 15 residues.

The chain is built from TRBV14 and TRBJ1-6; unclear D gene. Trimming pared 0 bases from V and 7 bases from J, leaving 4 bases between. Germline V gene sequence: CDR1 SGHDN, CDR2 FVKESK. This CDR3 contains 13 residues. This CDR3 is CASSQDLNSPLHF. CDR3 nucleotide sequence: TGTGCCAGCAGCCAAGATTTGAATTCACCCCTCCACTTT.

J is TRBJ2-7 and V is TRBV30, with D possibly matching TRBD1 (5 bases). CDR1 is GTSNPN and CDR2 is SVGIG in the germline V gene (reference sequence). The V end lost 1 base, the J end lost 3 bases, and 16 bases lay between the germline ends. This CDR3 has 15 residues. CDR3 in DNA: TGTGCCTGGAGTGGGGGTCAGGGAAAGTTCTACGAGCAGTACTTC. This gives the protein CAWSGGQGKFYEQYF.

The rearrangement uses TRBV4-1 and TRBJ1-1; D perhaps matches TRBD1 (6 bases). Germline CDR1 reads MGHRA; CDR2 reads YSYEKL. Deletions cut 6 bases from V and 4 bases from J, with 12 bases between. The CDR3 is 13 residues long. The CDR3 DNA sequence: TGCGCCAGCAGAGGCACAGGGTCCACTGAAGCTTTCTTT. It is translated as CASRGTGSTEAFF.

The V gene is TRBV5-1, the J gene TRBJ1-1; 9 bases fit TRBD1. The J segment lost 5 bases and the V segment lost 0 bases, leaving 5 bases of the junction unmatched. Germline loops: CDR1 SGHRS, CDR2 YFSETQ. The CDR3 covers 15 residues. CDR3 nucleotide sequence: TGCGCCAGCAGCTTGGTGCGGACAGGGGCAACTGAAGCTTTCTTT. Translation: CASSLVRTGATEAFF.

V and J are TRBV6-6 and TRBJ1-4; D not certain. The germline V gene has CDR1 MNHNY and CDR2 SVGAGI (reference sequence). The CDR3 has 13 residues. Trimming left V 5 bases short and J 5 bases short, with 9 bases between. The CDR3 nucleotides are TGTGCCAGCAGTGCTACGGTAAATGAAAAACTGTTTTTT. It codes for CASSATVNEKLFF.